This T cell receptor beta chain comes out of a study of T-cell reconstitution after alpha-beta-depleted transplantation in children. Of note for this clonotype: What it binds is not known.

The CDR3 is made up of 15 amino acids. Between the trimmed V and J ends, which lost 5 bases and 1 base, there was a span of 12 bases. From germline, CDR1 is LNHDA and CDR2 SQIVND (reference sequence). Findings and limits, study-wide: Alpha-beta T cells about two months after transplant reportedly derived from several hundred expanded graft clones. Surviving recipient T cells and thymic progenitors underlay high day-60 TCRbeta diversity in some patients. Once a year had passed after transplant, T-cell counts and diversity came mostly from newly produced T cells.

TCRbeta library construction was performed incorporating unique molecular identifiers. TCRdb fed the PCR reads into MiXCR, producing one record per CDR3 protein. The table includes 100,000 to 130,000 distinct CDR3 sequences, approximately 6.6% detected once. This receptor was identified in a male patient under 10 years old who had a stem cell transplant for acute lymphoblastic leukemia, so the T cells may come from the graft donor. The chain is built from TRBV19 and TRBJ1-5; TRBD1 might be the D (5 bases). This specimen consisted of PBMCs, mostly from graft donor cells, obtained 360 days after TCRalphabeta/CD19-depleted stem cell transplant. The CDR3 nucleotides read TGTGCCAGTAGTGAACAGGCGTGGAGCAATCAGCCCCAGCATTTT. Protein product: CASSEQAWSNQPQHF. The full variable domain, its missing parts supplied by reference TRBV19 and TRBJ1-5, is DGGITQSPKYLFRKEGQNVTLSCEQNLNHDAMYWYRQDPGQGLRLIYYSQIVNDFQKGDIAEGYSVSREKKESFPLTVTSAQKNPTAFYLCASSEQAWSNQPQHFGDGTRLSIL.